The T cell receptor (beta chain) described here comes from a study of shared clonotypes between healthy human individuals. Naive CD8 cells lacked CD45RO and underwent positive selection for CCR7, leaving out terminally differentiated effector memory CD45RA+ cells. Libraries were prepared by immunoSEQ multiplex PCR; TCRdb keeps only in-frame clonotypes and omits some of them. The sample lists around 1.9 million clones, just under 95% occurring once. Germline CDR1 and CDR2: ENHRY and SYGVKD. The V end lost 6 bases, the J end lost 1 base, and 18 bases lay between the germline ends. This CDR3 is 16 amino acids long.

The chain has TRBV10-3 and TRBJ1-2, with D possibly matching TRBD1 (6 bases). Sequences were obtained from naive CD8+ T cells from PBMCs. The sequence was obtained from a man aged 18 to 35 in good health. Some clones in this sample may be carry-over from other donors' samples. CDR3 nucleotide sequence: TGTGCCATCAGCCGTACAGGGTCGCCCCTTAACTATGGCTACACCTTC. Protein product: CAISRTGSPLNYGYTF.